Below, 12 T cell receptor beta chains from the same sample are listed, as sequenced in a study of shared clonotypes between healthy human individuals. CD8 cells classed as naive were CD45RO-negative and positively selected for CCR7, excluding terminally differentiated effector memory CD45RA+ cells. The protocol was immunoSEQ multiplex PCR, while the TCRdb copy is restricted to in-frame clones and leaves out a portion. The table shows 1.5 million to 2.5 million clones, with less than 95% occurring only once. What was sequenced was naive CD8+ T cells sorted from blood. Source of these receptors: a man younger than 35 in good health.

For this clone: Distinct nucleotide sequences in the sample also encode this CDR3. The chain joins TRBV5-6 to TRBJ2-3; D is perhaps TRBD1 or TRBD2 (5 bases each). CDR1 SGHDT and CDR2 YYEEEE come from the germline V gene. Trimming removed 0 bases at V and 4 bases at J, with 6 bases between. The CDR3 consists of 13 residues. CDR3 in amino acids: CASSLGGSDTQYF. CDR3 nucleotide sequence: TGTGCCAGCAGCTTGGGGGGGTCAGATACGCAGTATTTT.

The chain has TRBV5-1 and TRBJ2-3; perhaps TRBD1 as D (5 bases). The CDR3 loop spans 15 amino acids. Germline CDR1 and CDR2: SGHRS and YFSETQ. The V end was cut by 2 bases, the J end by 5 bases, with 15 bases between. CDR3 loop: CASSFQGFGLDTQYF. CDR3 in DNA: TGCGCCAGCAGCTTCCAGGGTTTCGGGCTAGATACGCAGTATTTT.

CDR3 residues: CASSRTQGYSYEQYF. CDR3 nucleotide sequence: TGTGCCAGCAGTCGGACACAGGGCTACTCCTACGAGCAGTACTTC. The V gene is TRBV27, the J gene TRBJ2-7; D may be TRBD1 (6 bases). This CDR3 spans 15 amino acids. The germline V gene encodes CDR1 MNHEY and CDR2 SMNVEV (reference sequence). Deletions cut 5 bases from V and 0 bases from J, with 14 bases between.

The rearrangement joins TRBV13 to TRBJ2-7; no definite D call. The length of the CDR3 is 14 residues. Trimming left V 5 bases short and J 0 bases short, with 11 bases between. Looked up from germline, CDR1 is PRHDT and CDR2 is FYEKMQ (reference sequence). CDR3 in DNA: TGTGCCAGCAGCGCCCAATTAAGCTCCTACGAGCAGTACTTC. As protein: CASSAQLSSYEQYF.

The V call is TRBV6-5, the J call TRBJ2-7; a weak D match, TRBD1 (5 bases). CDR3 length: 15 amino acids. Germline values: CDR1 MNHEY, CDR2 SVGAGI. The germline V and J ends were trimmed by 2 bases and 0 bases, with 11 bases remaining between them. CDR3 sequence (DNA): TGTGCCAGCAGTTACGTGGGGCTGAGCTCCTACGAGCAGTACTTC. It yields the protein CASSYVGLSSYEQYF.

This clone came up once. V and J are TRBV4-1 and TRBJ1-1, with D possibly being TRBD1 (6 bases). V lost 10 bases to trimming and J lost 1 base, with 19 bases between them. This CDR3 is built from 15 residues. The V gene's germline CDR1 is MGHRA and CDR2 YSYEKL. This chain's CDR3 is CATRFLDSSNTEAFF. The CDR3 nucleotides are TGCGCCACCAGATTTCTGGACAGCTCGAACACTGAAGCTTTCTTT.

The chain is built from TRBV13 and TRBJ2-5, with D maybe TRBD1 (5 bases). The V gene lost 0 bases and the J gene lost 2 bases, with 7 bases spanning the gap. Germline CDR1 and CDR2: PRHDT and FYEKMQ (reference sequence). The length of the CDR3 is 14 residues. This chain's CDR3 is CASSLGTVQETQYF. The CDR3 nucleotides read TGTGCCAGCAGCTTAGGGACAGTTCAAGAGACCCAGTACTTC. The variable domain in full, completed from reference TRBV13 and TRBJ2-5, reads AAGVIQSPRHLIKEKRETATLKCYPIPRHDTVYWYQQGPGQDPQFLISFYEKMQSDKGSIPDRFSAQQFSDYHSELNMSSLELGDSALYFCASSLGTVQETQYFGPGTRLLVL.

This chain connects TRBV7-6 to TRBJ1-2; D remains ambiguous. The CDR3 runs 15 residues. Trimming removed 6 bases at V and 2 bases at J, with 16 bases between. CDR1 and CDR2 (germline): SGHVS, FNYEAQ. CDR3 sequence (DNA): TGTGCCAGCAGTCTCGACCCCGCGGGGAACTATGGCTACACCTTC. It codes for CASSLDPAGNYGYTF.

The V and J genes are TRBV19 and TRBJ1-1; 7 bases map to TRBD1. With 9 bases clipped from V and 1 base from J, the junction kept 5 bases outside the gene matches. Germline V gives CDR1 LNHDA, CDR2 SQIVND (reference sequence). This CDR3 has 13 amino acids. CDR3 amino acids: CASHQGGNTEAFF. The CDR3 nucleotides read TGTGCCAGCCACCAGGGGGGGAACACTGAAGCTTTCTTT.

Here the CDR3 reads CASSFGRRAYEQYF. The CDR3 DNA is TGTGCCAGCAGTTTCGGTCGCAGGGCCTACGAGCAGTACTTC. The V and J genes are TRBV27 and TRBJ2-7, with D possibly TRBD1 on 5 matching bases. The CDR3 runs 14 residues. Germline CDR1 MNHEY, CDR2 SMNVEV (reference sequence). V was pared by 3 bases and J by 2 bases, with 11 bases between.

The chain has TRBV5-4 and TRBJ2-3, with D hard to call. Germline CDR1 reads SGHNT; CDR2 reads YYREEE (reference sequence). V was pared by 1 base and J by 0 bases, with 6 bases between. The CDR3 runs to 14 residues. CDR3 in amino acids: CASSLLDSTDTQYF. The CDR3 nucleotides read TGTGCCAGCAGCTTGCTGGATAGCACAGATACGCAGTATTTT.

The V gene is TRBV27, the J gene TRBJ1-5, with TRBD1 as a possible D gene (5 bases). The CDR3 contains 15 residues. Germline CDR1 is MNHEY and CDR2 is SMNVEV (reference sequence). The V and J ends lost 0 bases and 4 bases respectively, with 10 bases between them. In DNA, the CDR3 is TGTGCCAGCAGTTTATCTGGACATATGAATCAGCCCCAGCATTTT. Translated: CASSLSGHMNQPQHF.